The 21 T cell receptor beta chains below come from one sample, sequenced in a study of cytomegalovirus exposure and HLA in healthy donors. This PCR relied on a set of 60 Vbeta primers and 13 Jbeta primers. Repertoires were generated with immunoSEQ multiplex PCR, while TCRdb's copy carries only in-frame clones and drops some. The table records more than 95,000 clones, 65% to 80% of them present only once. The sequencing sample was made of PBMCs. The receptors were sampled from a male donor in good health and CMV-seronegative.

The rearrangement uses TRBV5-6 and TRBJ1-1; D call uncertain. This CDR3 is 14 amino acids long. V was clipped by 3 bases and J by 5 bases, with 14 bases between them. In germline, CDR1 is SGHDT, CDR2 YYEEEE. CDR3 protein: CASSSSTGGTEAFF. The CDR3 bases are TGTGCCAGCAGCTCTTCGACGGGTGGGACTGAAGCTTTCTTT.

This clone was seen only a few times. The chain uses TRBV5-4 and TRBJ1-4; 10 bases are shared with TRBD1. This CDR3 comprises 16 residues. The ends lost 10 bases at V and 8 bases at J; junction bases unmatched: 17. The germline gives CDR1 SGHNT, CDR2 YYREEE (reference sequence). This CDR3 is CAASRDRGASKEKLFF. CDR3 DNA sequence: TGTGCCGCCTCGAGGGACAGGGGTGCCTCCAAGGAAAAACTGTTTTTT.

This CDR3 is CASSDRAPSGANVLTF. The CDR3 bases are TGTGCCAGCAGCGACAGGGCGCCCTCTGGGGCCAACGTCCTGACTTTC. The chain couples TRBV7-3 to TRBJ2-6; 7 bases line up with TRBD1. Germline CDR1 is SGHTA and CDR2 is FQGTGA. V shed 5 bases, J shed 0 bases, and the junction held 4 bases outside the gene matches. This CDR3 spans 16 amino acids. Full variable domain (missing parts from reference TRBV7-3 and TRBJ2-6): GAGVSQTPSNKVTEKGKYVELRCDPISGHTALYWYRQSLGQGPEFLIYFQGTGAADDSGLPNDRFFAVRPEGSVSTLKIQRTERGDSAVYLCASSDRAPSGANVLTFGAGSRLTVL.

CDR3 loop: CASSLDQGIQPQHF. The CDR3 DNA reads as TGTGCCAGCAGCTTAGACCAGGGGATTCAGCCCCAGCATTTT. The gene calls are TRBV7-2 and TRBJ1-5, with TRBD1 as a possible D gene (6 bases). Germline values: CDR1 SGHTA, CDR2 FQGNSA. V lost 1 base, J lost 6 bases, and 10 bases lay in between. The CDR3 has 14 residues.

The chain combines TRBV6-4 with TRBJ1-2; D is perhaps TRBD1 (5 bases). Germline V lookup: CDR1 MRHNA, CDR2 SNTAGT. V lost 3 bases and J 9 bases, leaving 17 bases between the germline ends. The CDR3 extends over 14 amino acids. As DNA, the CDR3 is TGTGCCAGCAGTGAAGAGTTCTGGGGGACTAGCTACACCTTC. Its protein product is CASSEEFWGTSYTF.

This chain connects TRBV25-1 to TRBJ2-1, with 9 bases lining up with TRBD1. The CDR3 length is 15 residues. The germline CDR1 and CDR2 sequences are MGHDK and SYGVNS. The ends lost 4 bases at V and 5 bases at J; junction bases unmatched: 6. The CDR3 region has the DNA TGTGCCAGCAGTGTTCCGACAGGGGGGAACAATGAGCAGTTCTTC. It codes for CASSVPTGGNNEQFF. The entire variable domain, with the rest obtained from reference TRBV25-1 and TRBJ2-1, is as follows: EADIYQTPRYLVIGTGKKITLECSQTMGHDKMYWYQQDPGMELHLIHYSYGVNSTEKGDLSSESTVSRIRTEHFPLTLESARPSHTSQYLCASSVPTGGNNEQFFGPGTRLTVL.

The chain recombines TRBV28 with TRBJ2-7, with 9 positions matching TRBD2. Germline V gene data show CDR1 as MDHEN and CDR2 as SYDVKM. There are 15 residues in the CDR3. Trimming took 4 bases from V and 0 from J; bases not matched to a gene: 4. The CDR3 reads CASSSLAGASYEQYF. CDR3 coding DNA: TGTGCCAGCAGTTCCTTAGCGGGGGCCTCCTACGAGCAGTACTTC. Full variable domain (remainder filled in from reference TRBV28 and TRBJ2-7): DVKVTQSSRYLVKRTGEKVFLECVQDMDHENMFWYRQDPGLGLRLIYFSYDVKMKEKGDIPEGYSVSREKKERFSLILESASTNQTSMYLCASSSLAGASYEQYFGPGTRLTVT.

J is TRBJ2-1 and V is TRBV11-2; D is perhaps TRBD2 (5 bases). Germline V lookup: CDR1 SGHAT, CDR2 FQNNGV. The CDR3 totals 13 residues. The V end lost 0 bases, the J end lost 8 bases, and 8 bases lay between the germline ends. CDR3 DNA: TGTGCCAGCAGCTTAGATATGCGGGATGAGCAGTTCTTC. Translating gives CASSLDMRDEQFF.

The chain uses TRBV11-3 and TRBJ2-1; the D gene is possibly TRBD2 (5 bases). From germline, CDR1 is SGHNT and CDR2 YENEEA. Trimming shortened V by 4 bases and J by 7 bases, and 17 bases separated the two germline ends. This CDR3 region has 15 residues. The CDR3 DNA reads TGTGCCAGCAGCTCAAGTAGGCTAGCCGGAAATGAGCAGTTCTTC. Translation gives CASSSSRLAGNEQFF.

The chain recombines TRBV19 with TRBJ2-4, with 8 bases matching TRBD2. Germline CDR1 and CDR2: LNHDA and SQIVND (reference sequence). The CDR3 totals 16 residues. With V trimmed by 6 bases and J by 0 bases, 7 bases remained unmatched. CDR3 nucleotide sequence: TGTGCCAGTAGCCCGACCGGGACTAGAGCCAAAAACATTCAGTACTTC. It specifies CASSPTGTRAKNIQYF.

The J gene is TRBJ2-1, the V gene TRBV2; TRBD1 matches at 8 bases. This CDR3 contains 14 residues. Germline V gene sequence: CDR1 SNHLY, CDR2 FYNNEI. The V gene end was trimmed by 6 bases and the J gene end by 8 bases; junction bases not matched to a gene: 9. DNA for the CDR3: TGTGCCAGCAGCCGACAGGGGAATCGTGATGAGCAGTTCTTC. It is translated as CASSRQGNRDEQFF.

The CDR3 nucleotides are TGTGCCAGTAGTACCCCCCGGACTAGCGGCACCGAGACCCAGTACTTC. Its protein product is CASSTPRTSGTETQYF. The chain has TRBV19 and TRBJ2-5; TRBD2 aligns across 10 bases. This CDR3 contains 16 residues. V dropped 4 bases and J dropped 5; count of bases not matched to a gene: 10. The germline V gene has CDR1 LNHDA and CDR2 SQIVND (reference sequence).

This sequence joins TRBV28 and TRBJ1-4; 12 nucleotides agree with TRBD1. The V and J ends lost 3 bases and 5 bases, in that order; junction bases with no gene match: 10. Per the germline V gene, CDR1 is MDHEN and CDR2 is SYDVKM. The CDR3 contains 18 residues. The CDR3 spells CASSLAGTGGVENEKLFF. The CDR3 nucleotides read TGTGCCAGCAGTTTGGCCGGGACAGGGGGCGTGGAGAATGAAAAACTGTTTTTT.

The V call is TRBV28, the J call TRBJ2-4; D is ambiguous. Germline-derived CDR1 and CDR2 are MDHEN and SYDVKM. V lost 2 bases to trimming and J lost 8 bases, with 13 bases between them. CDR3 length: 14 residues. The CDR3 region is CASSLPQAWYIQYF. CDR3 DNA sequence: TGTGCCAGCAGTTTACCCCAGGCCTGGTACATTCAGTACTTC.

The rearrangement joins TRBV7-9 to TRBJ1-2; no firm D call. The CDR3 runs 14 residues. In germline, CDR1 is SEHNR, CDR2 FQNEAQ (reference sequence). V dropped 3 bases and J dropped 5 bases, with 13 bases sitting between them. CDR3 coding DNA: TGTGCCAGCAGCTTTATCGAACTAAGATATGGCTACACCTTC. The encoded protein is CASSFIELRYGYTF.

In its sample, this clone was seen a few times. The chain links TRBV13 to TRBJ2-1, with a possible D match to TRBD1 (5 bases). V lost 5 bases and J lost 4, with 27 bases in between. Germline V CDR1 and CDR2: PRHDT, FYEKMQ (reference sequence). This CDR3 is built from 19 residues. The DNA for the CDR3 is TGTGCCAGCAGCCCTCAATTAACGCAGTTCCAGGGTACGTACAATGAGCAGTTCTTC. Its protein is CASSPQLTQFQGTYNEQFF.

This clone has only a few counts. J is TRBJ2-7 and V is TRBV11-1; TRBD2 agrees at 7 bases. V trimming: 4 bases; J trimming: 6 bases; junction bases outside the gene matches: 6. The CDR3 consists of 13 residues. Germline V lookup: CDR1 SGHAT, CDR2 FQDESV (reference sequence). This CDR3 is CASSSDWGGEQYF. For the CDR3, the DNA is TGTGCCAGCAGCTCCGACTGGGGGGGCGAGCAGTACTTC. The variable domain in full, completed from reference TRBV11-1 and TRBJ2-7, reads EAEVAQSPRYKITEKSQAVAFWCDPISGHATLYWYRQILGQGPELLVQFQDESVVDDSQLPKDRFSAERLKGVDSTLKIQPAELGDSAMYLCASSSDWGGEQYFGPGTRLTVT.

The rearrangement joins TRBV11-2 to TRBJ2-3; 15 nucleotides line up with TRBD2. Germline CDR1 SGHAT, CDR2 FQNNGV. Trimming removed 2 bases from V and 3 bases from J; junction bases left unmatched: 3. This CDR3 region has 17 residues. CDR3 amino acids: CASSLRGLAGGTDTQYF. CDR3 DNA: TGTGCCAGCAGCTTACGGGGACTAGCGGGAGGAACAGATACGCAGTATTTT.

The chain has TRBV9 and TRBJ2-7; possibly TRBD2 for D (5 bases). The CDR3 covers 16 residues. In germline, CDR1 is SGDLS, CDR2 YYNGEE. V lost 3 bases and J lost 2, with 18 bases in between. The CDR3 DNA reads TGTGCCAGCAGCGCCTCGGGGAGTCACCCCGCCTACGAGCAGTACTTC. It specifies CASSASGSHPAYEQYF.

The V gene is TRBV7-2, the J gene TRBJ1-5, with 8 bases that match TRBD1. The V gene's germline CDR1 is SGHTA and CDR2 FQGNSA. This CDR3 is built from 15 residues. The V gene end was trimmed by 4 bases and the J gene end by 6 bases; junction bases not matched to a gene: 8. The CDR3 sequence: CASSYVLDRGQPQHF. CDR3 coding DNA: TGTGCCAGCAGCTATGTACTTGACAGGGGTCAGCCCCAGCATTTT.

There are a few counts of this clone. The J gene is TRBJ2-1, the V gene TRBV6-5, with a tentative D call TRBD2 (6 bases). Germline loops: CDR1 MNHEY, CDR2 SVGAGI. CDR3 length equals 13 residues. V lost 10 bases, J lost 5 bases, and 15 bases lay in between. The CDR3 is CANLTSGHNEQFF. DNA for the CDR3: TGTGCCAACCTCACCAGCGGGCACAATGAGCAGTTCTTC.